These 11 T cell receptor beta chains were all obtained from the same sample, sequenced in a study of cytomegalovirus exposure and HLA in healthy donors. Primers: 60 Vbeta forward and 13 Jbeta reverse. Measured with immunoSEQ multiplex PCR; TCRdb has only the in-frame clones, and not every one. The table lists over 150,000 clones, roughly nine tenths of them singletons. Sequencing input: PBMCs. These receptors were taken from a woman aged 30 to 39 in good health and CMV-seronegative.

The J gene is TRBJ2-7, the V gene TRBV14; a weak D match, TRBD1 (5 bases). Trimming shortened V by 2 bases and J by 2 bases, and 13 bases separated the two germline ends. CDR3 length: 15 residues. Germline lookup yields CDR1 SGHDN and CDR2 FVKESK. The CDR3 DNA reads TGTGCCAGCAGCCAACTCACAGGACGAACCTACGAGCAGTACTTC. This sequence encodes CASSQLTGRTYEQYF. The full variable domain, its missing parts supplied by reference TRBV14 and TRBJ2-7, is EAGVTQFPSHSVIEKGQTVTLRCDPISGHDNLYWYRRVMGKEIKFLLHFVKESKQDESGMPNNRFLAERTGGTYSTLKVQPAELEDSGVYFCASSQLTGRTYEQYFGPGTRLTVT.

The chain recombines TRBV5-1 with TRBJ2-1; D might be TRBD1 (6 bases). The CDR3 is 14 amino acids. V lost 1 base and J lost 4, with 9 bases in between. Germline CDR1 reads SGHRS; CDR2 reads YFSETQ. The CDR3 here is CASSLWGQYNEQFF. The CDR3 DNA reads TGCGCCAGCAGCTTGTGGGGGCAATACAATGAGCAGTTCTTC.

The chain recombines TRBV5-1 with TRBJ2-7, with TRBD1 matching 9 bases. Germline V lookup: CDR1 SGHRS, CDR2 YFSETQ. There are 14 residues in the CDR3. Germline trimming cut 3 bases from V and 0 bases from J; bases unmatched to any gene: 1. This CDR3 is CASSWDRDSYEQYF. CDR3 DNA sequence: TGCGCCAGCAGCTGGGACAGGGACTCCTACGAGCAGTACTTC.

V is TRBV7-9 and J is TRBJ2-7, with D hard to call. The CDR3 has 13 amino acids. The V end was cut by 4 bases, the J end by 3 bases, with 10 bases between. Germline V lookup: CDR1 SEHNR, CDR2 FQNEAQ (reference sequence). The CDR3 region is CASSSELVYEQYF. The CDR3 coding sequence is TGTGCCAGCAGCTCCGAGTTGGTCTACGAGCAGTACTTC.

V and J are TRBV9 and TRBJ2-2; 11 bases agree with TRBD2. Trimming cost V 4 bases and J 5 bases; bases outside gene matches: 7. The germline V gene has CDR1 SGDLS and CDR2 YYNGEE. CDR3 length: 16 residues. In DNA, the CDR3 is TGTGCCAGCAGCCCCCACCTAGCGGGAGGAACCGGGGAGCTGTTTTTT. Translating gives CASSPHLAGGTGELFF. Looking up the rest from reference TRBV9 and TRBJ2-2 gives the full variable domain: DSGVTQTPKHLITATGQRVTLRCSPRSGDLSVYWYQQSLDQGLQFLIQYYNGEERAKGNILERFSAQQFPDLHSELNLSSLELGDSALYFCASSPHLAGGTGELFFGEGSRLTVL.

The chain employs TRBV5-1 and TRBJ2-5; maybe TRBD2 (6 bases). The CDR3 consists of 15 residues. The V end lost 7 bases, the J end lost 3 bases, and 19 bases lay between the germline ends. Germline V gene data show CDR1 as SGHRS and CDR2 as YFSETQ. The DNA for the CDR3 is TGCGCCAGCGGCTCCAGGGTAGCGGAGAAAGAGACCCAGTACTTC. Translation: CASGSRVAEKETQYF. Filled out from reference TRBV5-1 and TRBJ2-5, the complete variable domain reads KAGVTQTPRYLIKTRGQQVTLSCSPISGHRSVSWYQQTPGQGLQFLFEYFSETQRNKGNFPGRFSGRQFSNSRSEMNVSTLELGDSALYLCASGSRVAEKETQYFGPGTRLLVL.

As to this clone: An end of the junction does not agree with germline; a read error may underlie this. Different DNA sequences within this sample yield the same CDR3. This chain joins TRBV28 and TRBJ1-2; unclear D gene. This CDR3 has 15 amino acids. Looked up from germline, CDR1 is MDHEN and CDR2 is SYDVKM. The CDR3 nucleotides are TGTGCCAGCAGCTTATTGGGCAGTCCGGACTATGGCTACACCTTC. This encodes CASSLLGSPDYGYTF.

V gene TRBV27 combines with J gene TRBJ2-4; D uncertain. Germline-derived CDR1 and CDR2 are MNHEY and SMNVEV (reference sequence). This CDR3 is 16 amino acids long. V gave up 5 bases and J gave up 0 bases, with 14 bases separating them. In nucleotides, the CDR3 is TGTGCCAGCAGTCCAGACATACTTCTAGCCAAAAACATTCAGTACTTC. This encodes CASSPDILLAKNIQYF.

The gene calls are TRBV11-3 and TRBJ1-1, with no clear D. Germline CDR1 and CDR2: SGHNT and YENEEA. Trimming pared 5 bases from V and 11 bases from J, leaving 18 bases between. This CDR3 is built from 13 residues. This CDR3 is CASSLTGTGGAFF. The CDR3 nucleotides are TGTGCCAGCAGCCTGACGGGAACCGGTGGTGCTTTCTTT.

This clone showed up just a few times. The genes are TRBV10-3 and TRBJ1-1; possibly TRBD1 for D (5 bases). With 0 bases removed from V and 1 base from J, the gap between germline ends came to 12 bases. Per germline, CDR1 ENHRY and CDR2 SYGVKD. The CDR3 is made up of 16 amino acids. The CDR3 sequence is CAISESKGRGNTEAFF. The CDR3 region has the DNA TGTGCCATCAGTGAGTCGAAGGGAAGGGGGAACACTGAAGCTTTCTTT.

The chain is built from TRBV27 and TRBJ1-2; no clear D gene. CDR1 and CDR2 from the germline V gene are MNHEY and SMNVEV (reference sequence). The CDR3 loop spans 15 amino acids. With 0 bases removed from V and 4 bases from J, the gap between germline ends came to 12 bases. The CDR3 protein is CASSLSIEAPYGYTF. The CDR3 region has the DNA TGTGCCAGCAGTTTATCCATTGAGGCCCCCTATGGCTACACCTTC.